Shown below are 20 T cell receptor beta chains from a single sample sequenced in a study of T-cell reconstitution after alpha-beta-depleted transplantation in children. Unique molecular identifiers were built into the TCRbeta library. TCRdb redid the calling of the PCR reads with MiXCR, one entry per CDR3 protein. The sample includes under 300,000 distinct CDR3 sequences, around 9.7% of them seen just once. This sample comprised PBMCs from the stem cell graft donor, obtained from the stem cell graft. Source of these receptors: a human donor who donated a stem cell graft to a child with SCID.

This clonotype was observed many times. The gene calls are TRBV20-1 and TRBJ1-1, with 8 bases that match TRBD1. This CDR3 region has 14 residues. CDR1 is DFQATT and CDR2 is SNEGSKA in the germline V gene (reference sequence). V lost 5 bases, J lost 3 bases, and 8 bases stayed unmatched. This CDR3 reads CSAATGGSDTEAFF. CDR3 sequence (DNA): TGCAGTGCTGCTACAGGGGGATCGGACACTGAAGCTTTCTTT.

This clonotype was detected many times. This chain joins TRBV5-6 and TRBJ1-1; weak D call: TRBD1 (5 bases). Germline V lookup: CDR1 SGHDT, CDR2 YYEEEE. Trimming pared 4 bases from V and 1 base from J, leaving 23 bases between. This CDR3 region has 18 residues. Written as DNA, the CDR3 is TGTGCCAGCAGCCACCGAAGCTCTCACAGGCGCCCGAACACTGAAGCTTTCTTT. Translated: CASSHRSSHRRPNTEAFF.

This clonotype was detected ten times or more. The chain combines TRBV25-1 with TRBJ1-1, with D hard to call. CDR1 is MGHDK, CDR2 SYGVNS, per germline. Trimming took off 6 bases at V and 0 bases at J, with 8 bases between the two ends. CDR3 length: 13 residues. The chain's CDR3 is CASSEGMNTEAFF. The CDR3 coding sequence is TGTGCCAGCAGCGAGGGCATGAACACTGAAGCTTTCTTT.

This clonotype was detected ten times or more. V usage is TRBV5-1 and J usage is TRBJ1-1, with D maybe TRBD1 (6 bases). The ends were cut back, 3 bases at V and 1 base at J, with 16 bases in the middle. CDR1 and CDR2 from the germline V gene are SGHRS and YFSETQ. CDR3 length equals 16 residues. The CDR3 DNA sequence: TGCGCCAGCAGCTCCCTCTCCGGACAGCCGAACACTGAAGCTTTCTTT. It encodes CASSSLSGQPNTEAFF.

Ten or more counts support this clonotype. The chain uses TRBV29-1 and TRBJ1-6; D call uncertain. V shed 4 bases and J shed 4 bases, with 14 bases lying between them. The CDR3 runs 15 residues. Per germline, CDR1 SQVTM and CDR2 ANQGSEA. The CDR3 DNA follows: TGCAGCGTTGTTCTTGGCGGACTTTATAATTCACCCCTCCACTTT. It translates to CSVVLGGLYNSPLHF.

This clonotype was counted many times. J is TRBJ1-6 and V is TRBV10-3, with 8 bases aligning to TRBD1. The CDR3 loop spans 17 amino acids. Trimming cost V 0 bases and J 3 bases; bases outside gene matches: 4. Germline assignment: CDR1 ENHRY and CDR2 SYGVKD. The CDR3 DNA sequence: TGTGCCATCAGTGAGTCAGCAGGGGGCTTCTATAATTCACCCCTCCACTTT. It is translated as CAISESAGGFYNSPLHF.

This clonotype was counted ten times or more. J is TRBJ1-4 and V is TRBV15; TRBD1 is a possible D gene (5 bases). Germline assignment: CDR1 LNHNV and CDR2 YYDKDF (reference sequence). The CDR3 is 15 amino acids. V was trimmed by 0 bases and J by 10 bases, leaving 15 bases between them. Here the CDR3 reads CATSRDAQTGGKLFF. CDR3 bases: TGTGCCACCAGCAGAGATGCTCAGACTGGGGGAAAACTGTTTTTT. Variable domain in full (rest from reference TRBV15 and TRBJ1-4): DAMVIQNPRYQVTQFGKPVTLSCSQTLNHNVMYWYQQKSSQAPKLLFHYYDKDFNNEADTPDNFQSRRPNTSFCFLDIRSPGLGDTAMYLCATSRDAQTGGKLFFGSGTQLSVL.

This clonotype was observed many times. The chain joins TRBV10-1 to TRBJ2-1; possible D gene TRBD1, 5 bases. The V end was cut by 0 bases, the J end by 0 bases, with 9 bases between. CDR1 and CDR2 (germline): WNHNN, SYGVQD (reference sequence). This CDR3 contains 16 residues. This chain's CDR3 is CASSESKGFSYNEQFF. The CDR3 DNA sequence: TGCGCCAGCAGTGAGTCCAAGGGGTTCTCCTACAATGAGCAGTTCTTC.

This clonotype occurred many times. The chain recombines TRBV9 with TRBJ2-6, with a tentative D call TRBD1 (5 bases). Trimming shortened V by 5 bases and J by 0 bases, and 12 bases separated the two germline ends. Germline assignment: CDR1 SGDLS and CDR2 YYNGEE. The CDR3 length is 16 residues. Here the CDR3 DNA reads TGTGCCAGCAGTGCCGGAACAGGCTCTGGGGCCAACGTCCTGACTTTC. The encoded protein is CASSAGTGSGANVLTF. Using reference TRBV9 and TRBJ2-6 for the parts outside the CDR3, the full variable domain is DSGVTQTPKHLITATGQRVTLRCSPRSGDLSVYWYQQSLDQGLQFLIQYYNGEERAKGNILERFSAQQFPDLHSELNLSSLELGDSALYFCASSAGTGSGANVLTFGAGSRLTVL.

This clonotype was picked up many times. This chain connects TRBV28 to TRBJ1-2, with no clear D. The CDR3 runs to 12 residues. Germline CDR1 MDHEN, CDR2 SYDVKM. The ends were cut back, 3 bases at V and 2 bases at J, with 4 bases in the middle. CDR3 residues: CASSFENYGYTF. The CDR3 DNA is TGTGCCAGCAGTTTTGAAAACTATGGCTACACCTTC.

The table lists this clonotype with many counts. The V gene is TRBV15, the J gene TRBJ2-3; no firm D call. This CDR3 region has 17 residues. Trimming shortened V by 1 base and J by 0 bases, and 14 bases separated the two germline ends. Germline values: CDR1 LNHNV, CDR2 YYDKDF (reference sequence). The CDR3 spells CATSRVGVLDSTDTQYF. The CDR3, as DNA: TGTGCCACCAGCAGAGTTGGCGTTCTAGACAGCACAGATACGCAGTATTTT.

This clonotype was found many times. V is TRBV7-9 and J is TRBJ1-1, with a tentative D call TRBD1 (5 bases). The CDR3 has 14 residues. V gave up 2 bases and J gave up 0 bases, with 7 bases separating them. CDR1 and CDR2 (germline): SEHNR, FQNEAQ (reference sequence). The CDR3 DNA sequence: TGTGCCAGCAGCTTAAAAGGGGTGAACACTGAAGCTTTCTTT. This translates into CASSLKGVNTEAFF. Full variable domain (missing parts from reference TRBV7-9 and TRBJ1-1): DTGVSQNPRHKITKRGQNVTFRCDPISEHNRLYWYRQTLGQGPEFLTYFQNEAQLEKSRLLSDRFSAERPKGSFSTLEIQRTEQGDSAMYLCASSLKGVNTEAFFGQGTRLTVV.

This clonotype showed up just a few times. This chain joins TRBV7-8 and TRBJ2-7, with TRBD2 identical over 11 bases. The CDR3 consists of 15 residues. Trimming removed 2 bases from V and 7 bases from J; junction bases left unmatched: 7. Germline CDR1 is SGHVS and CDR2 is FQNEAQ. CDR3 sequence: CASSLPSGGLGEQYF. In DNA form, the CDR3 reads TGTGCCAGCAGCTTACCTAGCGGGGGGCTTGGAGAGCAGTACTTC.

This clonotype has at least ten counts. The V call is TRBV5-1, the J call TRBJ2-1; D is ambiguous. CDR3 length: 12 residues. With 4 bases removed from V and 5 bases from J, the gap between germline ends came to 7 bases. Germline loops: CDR1 SGHRS, CDR2 YFSETQ. The CDR3 coding sequence is TGCGCCAGCAGCCTGGCAGACAATGAGCAGTTCTTC. It specifies CASSLADNEQFF.

This clonotype showed up many times. This chain uses TRBV6-6 with TRBJ1-1; D remains unclear. Germline loops: CDR1 MNHNY, CDR2 SVGAGI (reference sequence). Trimming removed 8 bases at V and 6 bases at J, with 16 bases between. The CDR3 has 13 amino acids. CDR3 in DNA: TGTGCCAGCCGACCCGATGGGTTGGCTGAAGCTTTCTTT. Its protein product is CASRPDGLAEAFF.

Concerning this clonotype: Just one base apart from a much larger clone, this may be a read error. The chain is built from TRBV15 and TRBJ1-5; D possibly corresponds to TRBD1 (5 bases). This CDR3 spans 15 amino acids. Germline assignment: CDR1 LNHNV and CDR2 YYDKDF (reference sequence). Trimming removed 5 bases at V and 10 bases at J, with 21 bases between. Written as DNA, the CDR3 is TGTGCCACCAGCGAAACCCCCAGGGTGGCTCATCCCCAGCATTTT. The encoded protein is CATSETPRVAHPQHF.

This chain uses TRBV3-1 with TRBJ2-1; 11 bases map to TRBD2. Trimming cost V 10 bases and J 0 bases; bases outside gene matches: 14. This CDR3 contains 18 residues. Germline CDR1 and CDR2: LGHDT and YNNKEL (reference sequence). CDR3 sequence: CATCQGLAGGTSYNEQFF. CDR3 in DNA: TGTGCCACCTGCCAAGGGCTAGCGGGGGGCACCTCCTACAATGAGCAGTTCTTC.

This clonotype was counted many times. V usage is TRBV11-1 and J usage is TRBJ2-1; 7 bases agree with TRBD1. Trimming at V came to 5 bases and at J to 6 bases, leaving 13 bases not matched to a gene. The germline gives CDR1 SGHAT, CDR2 FQDESV (reference sequence). This CDR3 spans 16 amino acids. Here the CDR3 DNA reads TGTGCCAGCAGCCCGCAGACAGGGTATTCGGGCAATGAGCAGTTCTTC. Translation gives CASSPQTGYSGNEQFF.

Turning to this clonotype: A much larger clone lies one base from this, so it may be a read error. Without the conserved terminal phenylalanine or tryptophan, this CDR3 likely stems from a read error. The chain is built from TRBV7-9 and TRBJ2-5; the D is unclear. V lost 1 base and J lost 5, with 11 bases in between. CDR3 size: 14 residues. Germline V gives CDR1 SEHNR, CDR2 FQNEAQ (reference sequence). CDR3 protein: CASSLGVAHETQYS. In DNA, the CDR3 is TGTGCCAGCAGCTTAGGAGTAGCACACGAGACCCAGTACTCC.

This clonotype was seen many times. The V and J genes are TRBV7-6 and TRBJ1-4; D is unresolved. The V gene's germline CDR1 is SGHVS and CDR2 FNYEAQ. The CDR3 totals 12 residues. V was clipped by 1 base and J by 10 bases, with 7 bases between them. The CDR3 DNA sequence: TGTGCCAGCAGCTTAGTGGAGGGAAAACTGTTTTTT. This encodes CASSLVEGKLFF.